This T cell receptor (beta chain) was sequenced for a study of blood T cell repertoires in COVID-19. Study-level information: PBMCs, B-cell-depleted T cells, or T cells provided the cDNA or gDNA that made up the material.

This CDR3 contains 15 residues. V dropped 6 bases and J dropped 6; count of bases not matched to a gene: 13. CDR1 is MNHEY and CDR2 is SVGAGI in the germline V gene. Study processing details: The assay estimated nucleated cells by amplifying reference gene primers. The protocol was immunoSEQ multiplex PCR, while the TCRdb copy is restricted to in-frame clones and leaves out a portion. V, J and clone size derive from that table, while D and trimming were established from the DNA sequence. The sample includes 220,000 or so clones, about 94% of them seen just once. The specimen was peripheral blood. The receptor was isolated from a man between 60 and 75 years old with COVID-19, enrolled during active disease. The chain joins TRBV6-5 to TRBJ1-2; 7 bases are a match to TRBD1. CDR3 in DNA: TGTGCCAGCAGACCGGCGGGACAGCAAGGTCATGGCTACACCTTC. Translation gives CASRPAGQQGHGYTF.